These 27 T cell receptor beta chains share one sample of origin, sequenced in a study of cytomegalovirus exposure and HLA in healthy donors. Both 60 Vbeta primers and 13 Jbeta primers went into the PCR. Repertoires were generated with immunoSEQ multiplex PCR, while TCRdb's copy carries only in-frame clones and drops some. In the table there are some 140,000 clones, 73% of which are singletons. Sequences were obtained from PBMCs. These receptors were obtained from a woman aged 35 to 49 in good health and CMV-seronegative.

The CDR3 loop is CATGSEQFF. CDR3 sequence (DNA): TGTGCCACTGGGAGTGAGCAGTTCTTC. This chain uses TRBV19 with TRBJ2-1, with TRBD2 as a possible D gene (5 bases). CDR1 is LNHDA, CDR2 SQIVND, per germline (reference sequence). V was shortened by 10 bases and J by 9 bases, with 7 bases between the two germline ends. The CDR3 covers 9 residues.

The rearrangement links TRBV28 to TRBJ1-2, with 8 bases fitting TRBD1. Germline V gives CDR1 MDHEN, CDR2 SYDVKM. The V segment lost 6 bases and the J segment 8 bases; nucleotides outside the gene matches: 26. There are 19 residues in the CDR3. In nucleotides, the CDR3 is TGTGCCAGCAGCACCCCACTCTTAACTAGACAGGGGCCGGAGACCGGCTACACCTTC. Its protein is CASSTPLLTRQGPETGYTF.

The chain employs TRBV6-5 and TRBJ1-6; D is perhaps TRBD1 (5 bases). There are 16 residues in the CDR3. The germline CDR1 and CDR2 sequences are MNHEY and SVGAGI. V shed 4 bases and J shed 9 bases, with 19 bases lying between them. This chain's CDR3 is CASSSRYGGMTSPLHF. As DNA, the CDR3 is TGTGCCAGCAGTTCAAGGTACGGGGGGATGACTTCACCCCTCCACTTT.

The V and J genes are TRBV18 and TRBJ2-3; 7 bases line up with TRBD1. There are 16 residues in the CDR3. Trimming took 0 bases from V and 4 from J; bases not matched to a gene: 7. The germline V gene encodes CDR1 KGHSH and CDR2 LQKENI. CDR3 coding DNA: TGTGCCAGCTCACCACCGACAGGGAAAGGGCCAGATACGCAGTATTTT. Its protein is CASSPPTGKGPDTQYF. Variable domain in full (rest from reference TRBV18 and TRBJ2-3): NAGVMQNPRHLVRRRGQEARLRCSPMKGHSHVYWYRQLPEEGLKFMVYLQKENIIDESGMPKERFSAEFPKEGPSILRIQQVVRGDSAAYFCASSPPTGKGPDTQYFGPGTRLTVL.

The J gene is TRBJ1-5, the V gene TRBV23-1, with TRBD1 as a possible D gene (6 bases). TRBV23-1 is an open reading frame, and its role is uncertain. This CDR3 has 15 amino acids. Trimming stripped 2 bases from V and 3 bases from J, with 11 bases between. The CDR3 coding sequence is TGCGCCAGCAGTCAACAGGGGTCGGTCAATCAGCCCCAGCATTTT. This translates into CASSQQGSVNQPQHF.

J is TRBJ2-7 and V is TRBV15; a weak D match, TRBD1 (6 bases). V lost 1 base, J lost 6 bases, and 16 bases lay in between. In germline, CDR1 is LNHNV, CDR2 YYDKDF (reference sequence). The CDR3 is 15 amino acids. The CDR3 region is CATSRALDSALEQYF. CDR3 DNA: TGTGCCACCAGCAGAGCTTTGGACAGCGCCCTCGAGCAGTACTTC.

The chain links TRBV5-6 to TRBJ2-2, with unresolved D. Deletions cut 2 bases from V and 5 bases from J, with 10 bases between. The CDR3 has 14 residues. Germline-derived CDR1 and CDR2 are SGHDT and YYEEEE. This CDR3 is CASSFKAWTGELFF. Here the CDR3 DNA reads TGTGCCAGCAGCTTTAAAGCTTGGACCGGGGAGCTGTTTTTT. The complete variable domain, with remaining parts taken from reference TRBV5-6 and TRBJ2-2, reads DAGVTQSPTHLIKTRGQQVTLRCSPKSGHDTVSWYQQALGQGPQFIFQYYEEEERQRGNFPDRFSGHQFPNYSSELNVNALLLGDSALYLCASSFKAWTGELFFGEGSRLTVL.

The chain has TRBV27 and TRBJ2-3, with unresolved D. Between the trimmed V and J ends, which lost 5 bases and 3 bases, there was a span of 15 bases. Germline V gives CDR1 MNHEY, CDR2 SMNVEV (reference sequence). There are 15 residues in the CDR3. CDR3 loop: CASSLQAYGTDTQYF. CDR3 coding DNA: TGTGCCAGCAGTCTTCAGGCTTATGGGACAGATACGCAGTATTTT.

J is TRBJ2-7 and V is TRBV6-1; 9 nucleotides align to TRBD1. This CDR3 is 14 amino acids long. CDR1 is MNHNS, CDR2 SASEGT, per germline. Germline trimming cut 5 bases from V and 2 bases from J; bases unmatched to any gene: 4. In DNA form, the CDR3 reads TGTGCCAGCAGTCGACAGGGGGGAGCCTACGAGCAGTACGTC. Translation gives CASSRQGGAYEQYV.

The chain combines TRBV4-2 with TRBJ2-1, with a weak D call TRBD2 (5 bases). Trimming pared 3 bases from V and 6 bases from J, leaving 6 bases between. Per germline, CDR1 LGHNA and CDR2 YNFKEQ. The CDR3 loop spans 12 amino acids. The CDR3 nucleotides read TGTGCCAGCAGCCATAGCGTCAATGAGCAGTTCTTC. Its protein product is CASSHSVNEQFF.

The V and J genes are TRBV27 and TRBJ1-2; perhaps TRBD1 as D (6 bases). This CDR3 has 16 residues. The germline V and J ends were trimmed by 4 bases and 5 bases, with 20 bases remaining between them. Per the germline V gene, CDR1 is MNHEY and CDR2 is SMNVEV (reference sequence). The CDR3 DNA sequence: TGTGCCAGCAGTTCCCAAACAGGGCCTCTAGGGTATGGCTACACCTTC. Translation gives CASSSQTGPLGYGYTF.

V gene TRBV20-1 combines with J gene TRBJ1-1, with D possibly matching TRBD1 (5 bases). V lost 7 bases to trimming and J lost 3 bases, with 9 bases between them. CDR1 DFQATT and CDR2 SNEGSKA come from the germline V gene (reference sequence). The length of the CDR3 is 11 residues. The CDR3 bases are TGCAGTGTCCGACAGCACACTGAAGCTTTCTTT. Its protein is CSVRQHTEAFF.

CDR3 sequence reads: CASSELSGGELFF. Written as DNA, the CDR3 is TGTGCCAGCAGTGAACTAAGCGGCGGGGAGCTGTTTTTT. The chain is built from TRBV2 and TRBJ2-2; tentatively, D is TRBD2 (5 bases). Trimming removed 2 bases at V and 7 bases at J, with 8 bases between. This CDR3 region has 13 residues. CDR1 and CDR2 (germline): SNHLY, FYNNEI.

The chain combines TRBV28 with TRBJ2-1; 7 nucleotides line up with TRBD1. V lost 2 bases and J lost 2; bases outside the gene matches: 3. Germline assignment: CDR1 MDHEN and CDR2 SYDVKM. The CDR3 loop spans 15 amino acids. The CDR3 DNA is TGTGCCAGCAGTTTAGGGGACAGAGCCTACAATGAGCAGTTCTTC. Translation: CASSLGDRAYNEQFF.

Here the CDR3 reads CASSVTAREHNEQFF. CDR3 nucleotide sequence: TGCGCCAGCAGCGTGACAGCTAGGGAACACAATGAGCAGTTCTTC. This chain joins TRBV5-1 and TRBJ2-1, with a tentative D call TRBD1 (5 bases). The CDR3 is made up of 15 amino acids. The V gene's germline CDR1 is SGHRS and CDR2 YFSETQ. Trimming removed 4 bases from V and 5 bases from J, with 16 bases in between.

This clone was seen more than once but under ten times. J is TRBJ1-2 and V is TRBV28, with D possibly TRBD1 on 6 matching bases. This CDR3 region has 13 residues. Trimming took 5 bases from V and 4 from J, leaving 11 bases between them. CDR1 is MDHEN and CDR2 is SYDVKM in the germline V gene. The CDR3 protein is CASSLRDIYGYTF. In DNA, the CDR3 is TGTGCCAGCAGTCTTCGGGACATCTATGGCTACACCTTC.

This clone was seen a handful of times. This chain links TRBV5-6 with TRBJ1-5, with D unresolved. The germline V and J ends were trimmed by 0 bases and 6 bases, with 7 bases remaining between them. Germline CDR1 reads SGHDT; CDR2 reads YYEEEE. This CDR3 has 13 residues. The CDR3 region has the DNA TGTGCCAGCAGCTTGGCTGCAGGTCAGCCCCAGCATTTT. It yields the protein CASSLAAGQPQHF.

J is TRBJ2-3 and V is TRBV5-4; TRBD2 matches 9 bases. Germline V gene lookup returns CDR1 SGHNT and CDR2 YYREEE (reference sequence). The CDR3 loop spans 14 amino acids. Trimming removed 4 bases from V and 3 bases from J; junction bases left unmatched: 3. Here the CDR3 DNA reads TGTGCCAGCAGCGGTAGCGGGAGTACAGATACGCAGTATTTT. Residues: CASSGSGSTDTQYF.

The chain has TRBV6-1 and TRBJ1-2, with TRBD1 identical over 7 bases. Trimming cost V 5 bases and J 2 bases; bases outside gene matches: 8. The CDR3 totals 15 residues. Germline V gives CDR1 MNHNS, CDR2 SASEGT. The CDR3 nucleotides are TGTGCCAGCAGTCGGACGGGACAGACCAACTATGGCTACACCTTC. Protein sequence: CASSRTGQTNYGYTF.

The V and J genes are TRBV5-6 and TRBJ1-2, with D possibly being TRBD1 (6 bases). This CDR3 contains 14 residues. Looked up from germline, CDR1 is SGHDT and CDR2 is YYEEEE. Trimming removed 3 bases from V and 5 bases from J, with 14 bases in between. The DNA of the CDR3 is TGTGCCAGCAGCTCGCTCCAAACAGGGTATGGCTACACCTTC. Protein product: CASSSLQTGYGYTF.

V gene TRBV5-1 combines with J gene TRBJ2-7; tentative D call: TRBD1 (5 bases). V was cut by 0 bases and J by 4 bases, with 17 bases left in between. Per germline, CDR1 SGHRS and CDR2 YFSETQ. This CDR3 has 16 residues. DNA for the CDR3: TGCGCCAGCAGCTTGGCCCTGGTCAGGGATGGATACGAGCAGTACTTC. Its translation is CASSLALVRDGYEQYF.

The count of this clone is one. The J gene is TRBJ1-6, the V gene TRBV6-5; D gene ambiguous. This CDR3 region has 16 residues. V was shortened by 0 bases and J by 4 bases, with 10 bases between the two germline ends. Germline loops: CDR1 MNHEY, CDR2 SVGAGI. The CDR3 DNA reads TGTGCCAGCAGTTACTCACACCCCAATTATAATTCACCCCTCCACTTT. Protein: CASSYSHPNYNSPLHF.

The chain uses TRBV27 and TRBJ2-1, with a tentative D call TRBD2 (5 bases). The CDR3 is 14 amino acids. Trimming removed 10 bases at V and 9 bases at J, with 22 bases between. Germline CDR1 is MNHEY and CDR2 is SMNVEV (reference sequence). In nucleotides, the CDR3 is TGTGCCACGGCCCGGGAAGGCCTGAATGGTGAGCAGTTCTTC. This translates into CATAREGLNGEQFF.

V usage is TRBV14 and J usage is TRBJ1-2; no firm D call. The germline V gene encodes CDR1 SGHDN and CDR2 FVKESK. This CDR3 is 13 amino acids long. V lost 1 base and J lost 0, with 3 bases in between. The CDR3 protein is CASSQGANYGYTF. The CDR3 region has the DNA TGTGCCAGCAGCCAAGGAGCTAACTATGGCTACACCTTC.

The gene calls are TRBV4-2 and TRBJ1-4; D call uncertain. Germline assignment: CDR1 LGHNA and CDR2 YNFKEQ. The CDR3 has 12 amino acids. V shed 2 bases and J shed 15 bases, with 13 bases lying between them. The CDR3 region is CASSQNGLEVFF. The CDR3 DNA is TGTGCCAGCAGCCAAAACGGCCTCGAGGTGTTTTTT.

The chain has TRBV7-8 and TRBJ2-3; 14 bases agree with TRBD2. Germline trimming cut 5 bases from V and 12 bases from J; bases unmatched to any gene: 10. The CDR3 is 15 amino acids. CDR1 is SGHVS and CDR2 is FQNEAQ in the germline V gene. This CDR3 reads CASSISGTSGGKQYF. The CDR3 DNA reads as TGTGCCAGCAGCATCTCCGGGACTAGCGGGGGAAAACAGTATTTT.

The chain has TRBV7-8 and TRBJ1-1, with 9 nucleotides matching TRBD1. CDR3 length: 17 residues. The V gene end was trimmed by 5 bases and the J gene end by 4 bases; junction bases not matched to a gene: 14. Germline V gene sequence: CDR1 SGHVS, CDR2 FQNEAQ. CDR3 in amino acids: CASSPYRGTGLSTEAFF. The DNA of the CDR3 is TGTGCCAGCAGCCCCTACCGTGGGACAGGGCTGAGCACTGAAGCTTTCTTT. Complete variable domain (other parts from reference TRBV7-8 and TRBJ1-1): GAGVSQSPRYKVAKRGQDVALRCDPISGHVSLFWYQQALGQGPEFLTYFQNEAQLDKSGLPSDRFFAERPEGSVSTLKIQRTQQEDSAVYLCASSPYRGTGLSTEAFFGQGTRLTVV.